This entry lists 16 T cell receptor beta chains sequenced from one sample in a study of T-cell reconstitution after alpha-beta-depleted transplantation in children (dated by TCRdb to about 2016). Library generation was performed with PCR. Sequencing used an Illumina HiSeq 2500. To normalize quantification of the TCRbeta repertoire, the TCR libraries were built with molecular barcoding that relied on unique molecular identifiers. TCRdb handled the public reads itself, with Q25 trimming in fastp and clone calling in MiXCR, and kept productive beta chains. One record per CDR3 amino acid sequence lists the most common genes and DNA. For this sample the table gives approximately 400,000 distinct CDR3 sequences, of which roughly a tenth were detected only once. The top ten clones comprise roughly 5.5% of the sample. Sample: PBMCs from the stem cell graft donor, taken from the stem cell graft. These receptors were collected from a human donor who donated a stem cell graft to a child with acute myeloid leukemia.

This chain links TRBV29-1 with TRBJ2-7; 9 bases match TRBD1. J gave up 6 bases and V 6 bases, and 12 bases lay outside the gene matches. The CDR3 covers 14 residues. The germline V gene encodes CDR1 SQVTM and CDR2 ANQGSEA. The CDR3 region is CSVVSGTGLSEQYF. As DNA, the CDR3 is TGCAGCGTGGTTTCCGGGACAGGGTTATCCGAGCAGTACTTC.

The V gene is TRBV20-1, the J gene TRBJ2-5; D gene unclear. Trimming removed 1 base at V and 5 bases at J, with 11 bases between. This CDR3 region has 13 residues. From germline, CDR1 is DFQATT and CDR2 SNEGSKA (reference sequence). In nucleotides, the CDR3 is TGCAGTGCTAGAGTGGGTAGCCTGGAGACCCAGTACTTC. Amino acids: CSARVGSLETQYF.

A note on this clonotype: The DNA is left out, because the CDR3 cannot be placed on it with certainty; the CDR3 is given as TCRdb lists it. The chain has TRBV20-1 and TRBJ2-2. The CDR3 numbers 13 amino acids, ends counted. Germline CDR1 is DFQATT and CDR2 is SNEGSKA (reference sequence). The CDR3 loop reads CSARDFGAGELFF.

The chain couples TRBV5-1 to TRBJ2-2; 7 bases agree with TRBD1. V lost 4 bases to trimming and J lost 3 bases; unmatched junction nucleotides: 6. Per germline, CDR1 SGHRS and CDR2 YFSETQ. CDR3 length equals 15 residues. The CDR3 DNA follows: TGCGCCAGCAGCAGCGGACAGGAATACACCGGGGAGCTGTTTTTT. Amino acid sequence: CASSSGQEYTGELFF.

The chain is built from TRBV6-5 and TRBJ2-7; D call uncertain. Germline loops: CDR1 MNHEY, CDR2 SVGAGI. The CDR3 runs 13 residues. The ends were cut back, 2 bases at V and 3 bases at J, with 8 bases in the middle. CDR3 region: CASSYHLGYEQYV. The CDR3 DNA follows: TGTGCCAGCAGTTACCATCTGGGCTACGAGCAGTACGTC.

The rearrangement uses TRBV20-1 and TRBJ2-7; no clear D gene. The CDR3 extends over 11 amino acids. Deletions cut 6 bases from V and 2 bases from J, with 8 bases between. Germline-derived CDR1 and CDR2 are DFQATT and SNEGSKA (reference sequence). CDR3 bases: TGCAGTGCAAGTGGGCCCTACGAGCAGTACTTC. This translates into CSASGPYEQYF.

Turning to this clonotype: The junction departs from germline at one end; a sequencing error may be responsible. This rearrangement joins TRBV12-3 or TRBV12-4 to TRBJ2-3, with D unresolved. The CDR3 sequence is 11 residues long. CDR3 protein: CASGFADTQYF. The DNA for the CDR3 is TGTGCCAGCGGTTTTGCCGATACGCAGTATTTT.

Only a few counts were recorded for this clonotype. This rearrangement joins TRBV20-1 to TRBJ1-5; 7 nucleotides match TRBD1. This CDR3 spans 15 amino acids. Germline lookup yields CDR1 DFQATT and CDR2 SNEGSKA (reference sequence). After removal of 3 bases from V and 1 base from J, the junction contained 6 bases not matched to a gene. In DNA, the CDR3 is TGCAGTGCTAGCCAGGGGGGAGGAAGCAATCAGCCCCAGCATTTT. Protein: CSASQGGGSNQPQHF.

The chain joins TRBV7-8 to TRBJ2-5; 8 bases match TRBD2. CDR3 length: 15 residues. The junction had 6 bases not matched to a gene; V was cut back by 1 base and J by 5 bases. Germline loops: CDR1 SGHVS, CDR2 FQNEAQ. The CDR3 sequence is CASSLGPSGWETQYF. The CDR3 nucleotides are TGTGCCAGCAGCTTAGGTCCTAGCGGGTGGGAGACCCAGTACTTC.

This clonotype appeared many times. As DNA, the CDR3 is TGCAGCGTTGAAGATACCGGTTTTGGAAACACCATATATTTT. Protein product: CSVEDTGFGNTIYF. The chain recombines TRBV29-1 with TRBJ1-3; D not certain. From germline, CDR1 is SQVTM and CDR2 ANQGSEA. The CDR3 sequence is 14 residues long. Between the trimmed V and J ends, which lost 0 bases and 3 bases, there was a span of 9 bases.

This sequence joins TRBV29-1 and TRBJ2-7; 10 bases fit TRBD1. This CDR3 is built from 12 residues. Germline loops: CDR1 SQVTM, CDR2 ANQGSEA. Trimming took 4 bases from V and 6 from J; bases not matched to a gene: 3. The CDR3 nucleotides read TGCAGCGTTGGGGACAGGGGTGGCGAGCAGTACTTC. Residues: CSVGDRGGEQYF.

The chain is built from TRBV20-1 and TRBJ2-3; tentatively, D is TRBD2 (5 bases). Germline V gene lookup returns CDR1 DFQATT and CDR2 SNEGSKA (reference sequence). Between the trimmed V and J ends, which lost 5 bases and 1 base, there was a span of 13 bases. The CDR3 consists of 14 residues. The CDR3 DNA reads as TGCAGTGCTGTAGGCGGGTACCGCACAGATACGCAGTATTTT. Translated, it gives CSAVGGYRTDTQYF.

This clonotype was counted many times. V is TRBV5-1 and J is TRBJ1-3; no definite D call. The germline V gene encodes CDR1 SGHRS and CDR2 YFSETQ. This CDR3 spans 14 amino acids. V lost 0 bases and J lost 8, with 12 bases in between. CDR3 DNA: TGCGCCAGCAGCTTGGCGTTGCCTGGGGACACCATATATTTT. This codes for CASSLALPGDTIYF.

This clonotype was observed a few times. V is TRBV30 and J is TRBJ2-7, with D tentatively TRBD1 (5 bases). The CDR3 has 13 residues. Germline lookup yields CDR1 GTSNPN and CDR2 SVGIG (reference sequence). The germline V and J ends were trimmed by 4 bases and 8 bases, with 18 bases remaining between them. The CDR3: CAWKGSGISQQYV. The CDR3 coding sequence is TGTGCCTGGAAGGGCTCAGGGATATCGCAGCAGTACGTC.

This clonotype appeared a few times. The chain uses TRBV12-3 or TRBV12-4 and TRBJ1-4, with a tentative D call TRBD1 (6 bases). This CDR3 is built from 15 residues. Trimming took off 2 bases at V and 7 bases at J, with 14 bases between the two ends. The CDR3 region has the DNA TGTGCCAGCAGTTTACGGGGGGCATCGATTGAAAAACTGTTTTTT. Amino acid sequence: CASSLRGASIEKLFF.

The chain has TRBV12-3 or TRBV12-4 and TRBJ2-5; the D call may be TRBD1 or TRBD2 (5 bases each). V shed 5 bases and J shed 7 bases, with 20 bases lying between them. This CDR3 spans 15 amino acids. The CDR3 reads CASSPTGTSLGTQYF. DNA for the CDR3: TGTGCCAGCAGTCCCACGGGGACGAGTCTGGGGACCCAGTACTTC.